A selection of T cell receptor beta chains follows, all from one sample in a study of blood T cell repertoires in COVID-19. Produced via immunoSEQ multiplex PCR; TCRdb's table is partial and in-frame only. The table lists more than 200,000 clones, about 88% of them singletons. Specimen: peripheral blood. These receptors all stem from a woman aged 40 to 49 who had recovered from COVID-19. The CDR3 runs from the conserved cysteine through the conserved F or W. The order of the fields is clone size, V gene, D gene, J gene, CDR3 DNA, CDR3 protein. D genes are given only for firm matches. Clone sizes are given selectively: once, few, many, or a class where the clone is expanded.

abundance: NA
v_gene: TRBV5-1
d_gene: TRBD1
j_gene: TRBJ2-7
CDR3nt: TGCGCCAGCAGCCTTGGAGACAGGGTAACCTACGAGCAGTACTTC
CDR3aa: CASSLGDRVTYEQYF

abundance: once
v_gene: TRBV11-2
d_gene: NA
j_gene: TRBJ2-7
CDR3nt: TGTGCCAGCAGCTTACAAGGGGGAGAGCAGTACTTC
CDR3aa: CASSLQGGEQYF

abundance: once
v_gene: TRBV7-2
d_gene: TRBD1
j_gene: TRBJ2-7
CDR3nt: TGTGCCAGCAGCTTAGAGGCTGGTGTAAGGGGGCGGCTTCATTACGAGCAGTACTTC
CDR3aa: CASSLEAGVRGRLHYEQYF

abundance: NA
v_gene: TRBV11-3
d_gene: TRBD1
j_gene: TRBJ1-6
CDR3nt: TGTGCCAGCAGCTACGGGACAGGGCTTTCACCCCTCCACTTT
CDR3aa: CASSYGTGLSPLHF

abundance: few
v_gene: TRBV5-1
d_gene: TRBD1
j_gene: TRBJ1-2
CDR3nt: TGCGCCAGCAGCCGGACAGGGAGCTATGGCTACACCTTC
CDR3aa: CASSRTGSYGYTF

abundance: NA
v_gene: TRBV5-4
d_gene: NA
j_gene: TRBJ2-1
CDR3nt: TGTGCCAGCAGCTTGGTTGGGGGCCTTGAGCAGTTCTTC
CDR3aa: CASSLVGGLEQFF

abundance: few
v_gene: TRBV4-2
d_gene: TRBD1
j_gene: TRBJ2-1
CDR3nt: TGTGCCAGCAGCCAAGATCGTGGGACAGAGAATTACAATGAGCAGTTCTTC
CDR3aa: CASSQDRGTENYNEQFF

abundance: NA
v_gene: TRBV6-2/TRBV6-3
d_gene: TRBD2
j_gene: TRBJ2-2
CDR3nt: TGTGCCAGCCGCCTACGCCTCGGGCTAGCGGCGAACACCGGGGAGCTGTTTTTT
CDR3aa: CASRLRLGLAANTGELFF

abundance: NA
v_gene: TRBV7-3
d_gene: NA
j_gene: TRBJ1-3
CDR3nt: TGTGCCAGCAGCTTAGGGGGCGTTGGAAACACCATATATTTT
CDR3aa: CASSLGGVGNTIYF

abundance: NA
v_gene: TRBV24-1
d_gene: TRBD2
j_gene: TRBJ2-7
CDR3nt: TGTGCCACCAAACACTTTGGTAGCGGGAGGACCTACGAGCAGTACTTC
CDR3aa: CATKHFGSGRTYEQYF

abundance: NA
v_gene: TRBV5-1
d_gene: TRBD2
j_gene: TRBJ2-3
CDR3nt: TGCGCCAGCAGCCCTCTGACTGGCAGCGGGAGTACAGATACGCAGTATTTT
CDR3aa: CASSPLTGSGSTDTQYF

abundance: NA
v_gene: TRBV27
d_gene: TRBD1
j_gene: TRBJ2-2
CDR3nt: TGTGCCAGCAGTTTATCGGGACAGGGCCGAGGCCATAACACCGGGGAGCTGTTTTTT
CDR3aa: CASSLSGQGRGHNTGELFF

abundance: NA
v_gene: TRBV7-2
d_gene: NA
j_gene: TRBJ2-7
CDR3nt: TGTGCCAGCAGCCCTACTAGACACGAGCAGTACTTC
CDR3aa: CASSPTRHEQYF

abundance: NA
v_gene: TRBV6-2/TRBV6-3
d_gene: NA
j_gene: TRBJ2-1
CDR3nt: TGTGCCAGCAGCAGGGAGGCCTCCTACAATGAGCAGTTCTTC
CDR3aa: CASSREASYNEQFF

abundance: NA
v_gene: TRBV18
d_gene: TRBD1
j_gene: TRBJ1-4
CDR3nt: TGTGCCAGCTCACCGACAGGGGCAACTAATGAAAAACTGTTTTTT
CDR3aa: CASSPTGATNEKLFF

abundance: few
v_gene: TRBV11-2
d_gene: NA
j_gene: TRBJ2-7
CDR3nt: TGTGCCAGCAGCCCCGGGACTCGCTACGAGCAGTACTTC
CDR3aa: CASSPGTRYEQYF

abundance: NA
v_gene: TRBV7-2
d_gene: TRBD2
j_gene: TRBJ2-1
CDR3nt: TGTGCCAGCAGCTCTTATAGCGGGACTAACAATGAGCAGTTCTTC
CDR3aa: CASSSYSGTNNEQFF

abundance: NA
v_gene: TRBV29-1
d_gene: TRBD2
j_gene: TRBJ2-1
CDR3nt: TGCAGCGTTGGCATACTAGCGGGGGGGCGGTTCTTC
CDR3aa: CSVGILAGGRFF

abundance: NA
v_gene: TRBV6-5
d_gene: TRBD1
j_gene: TRBJ2-1
CDR3nt: TGTGCCAGCAGTTACAGACAGGGAAGGAGGAATGAGCAGTTCTTC
CDR3aa: CASSYRQGRRNEQFF

abundance: NA
v_gene: TRBV20-1
d_gene: TRBD2
j_gene: TRBJ2-7
CDR3nt: TGCAGTGCTAGTCTCCGGGGGGACTCCTACGAGCAGTACTTC
CDR3aa: CSASLRGDSYEQYF

abundance: NA
v_gene: TRBV10-3
d_gene: NA
j_gene: TRBJ1-5
CDR3nt: TGTGCCATCAGTCAGGAGAAGACAGCCGGGCAGCCCCAGCATTTT
CDR3aa: CAISQEKTAGQPQHF

abundance: NA
v_gene: TRBV28
d_gene: TRBD2
j_gene: TRBJ2-4
CDR3nt: TGTGCCAGCAGTTTATCCGGGGGGGACATTCAGTACTTC
CDR3aa: CASSLSGGDIQYF